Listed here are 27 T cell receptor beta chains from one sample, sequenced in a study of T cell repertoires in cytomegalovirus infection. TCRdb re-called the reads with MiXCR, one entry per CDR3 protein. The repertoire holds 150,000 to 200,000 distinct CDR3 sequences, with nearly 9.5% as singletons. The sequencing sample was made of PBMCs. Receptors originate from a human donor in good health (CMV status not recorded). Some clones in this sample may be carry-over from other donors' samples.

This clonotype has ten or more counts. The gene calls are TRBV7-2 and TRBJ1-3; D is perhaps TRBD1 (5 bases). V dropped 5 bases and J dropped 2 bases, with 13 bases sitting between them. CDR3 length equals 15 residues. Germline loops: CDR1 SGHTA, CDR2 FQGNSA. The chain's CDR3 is CASSRGWGTGNTIYF. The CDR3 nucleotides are TGTGCCAGCAGCCGGGGCTGGGGAACTGGAAACACCATATATTTT.

CDR3 sequence (DNA): TGTGCCAGCAGGGGGACAGCGAACACTGAAGCTTTCTTT. Its translation is CASRGTANTEAFF. The chain carries TRBV5-4 and TRBJ1-1, with TRBD1 matching 7 bases. Trimming at V came to 5 bases and at J to 1 base, leaving 2 bases not matched to a gene. The CDR3 runs 13 residues. Germline CDR1 and CDR2: SGHNT and YYREEE (reference sequence).

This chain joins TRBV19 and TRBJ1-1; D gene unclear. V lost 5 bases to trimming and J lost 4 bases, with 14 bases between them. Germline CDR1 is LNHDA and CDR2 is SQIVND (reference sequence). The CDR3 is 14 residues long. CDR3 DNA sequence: TGTGCCAGTAGTGCCGGTCTTCTGGGCACTGAAGCTTTCTTT. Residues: CASSAGLLGTEAFF.

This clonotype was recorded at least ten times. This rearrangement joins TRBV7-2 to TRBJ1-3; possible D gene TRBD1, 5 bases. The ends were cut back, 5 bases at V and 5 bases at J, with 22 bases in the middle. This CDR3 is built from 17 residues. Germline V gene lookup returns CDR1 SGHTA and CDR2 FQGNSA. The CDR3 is CASSTSAAGQGRNTIYF. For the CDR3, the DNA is TGTGCCAGCAGCACCTCAGCGGCGGGGCAGGGAAGAAACACCATATATTTT.

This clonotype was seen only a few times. CDR3 loop: CASSWGTEQFF. The CDR3 DNA is TGTGCCAGCAGTTGGGGTACGGAGCAGTTCTTC. The chain recombines TRBV6-2 or TRBV6-3 with TRBJ2-1, with unresolved D. Germline CDR1 reads MNHEY; CDR2 reads SVGEGT. The CDR3 has 11 residues. The germline V and J ends were trimmed by 4 bases and 10 bases, with 8 bases remaining between them.

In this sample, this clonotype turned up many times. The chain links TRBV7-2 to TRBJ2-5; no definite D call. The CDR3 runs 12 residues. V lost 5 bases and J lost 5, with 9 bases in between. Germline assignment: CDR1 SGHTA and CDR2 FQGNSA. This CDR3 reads CASSPIAETQYF. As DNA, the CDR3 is TGTGCCAGCAGCCCAATTGCCGAGACCCAGTACTTC.

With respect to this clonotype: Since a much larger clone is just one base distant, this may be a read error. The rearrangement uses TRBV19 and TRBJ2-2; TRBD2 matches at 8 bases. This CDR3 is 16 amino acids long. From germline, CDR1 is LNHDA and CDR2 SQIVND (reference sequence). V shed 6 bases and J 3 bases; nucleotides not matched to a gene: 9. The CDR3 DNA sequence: TGTGCCAGTAGCATACTAGCGGCGACATACACCGGGGAGCTGTTTTTT. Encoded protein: CASSILAATYTGELFF.

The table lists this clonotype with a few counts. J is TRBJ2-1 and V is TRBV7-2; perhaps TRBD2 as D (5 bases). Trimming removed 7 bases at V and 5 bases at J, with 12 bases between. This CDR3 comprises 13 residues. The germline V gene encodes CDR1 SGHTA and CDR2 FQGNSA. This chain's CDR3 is CASKGRRDNEQFF. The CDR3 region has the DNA TGTGCCAGCAAAGGGAGAAGAGACAATGAGCAGTTCTTC. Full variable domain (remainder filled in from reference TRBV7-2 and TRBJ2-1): GAGVSQSPSNKVTEKGKDVELRCDPISGHTALYWYRQSLGQGLEFLIYFQGNSAPDKSGLPSDRFSAERTGGSVSTLTIQRTQQEDSAVYLCASKGRRDNEQFFGPGTRLTVL.

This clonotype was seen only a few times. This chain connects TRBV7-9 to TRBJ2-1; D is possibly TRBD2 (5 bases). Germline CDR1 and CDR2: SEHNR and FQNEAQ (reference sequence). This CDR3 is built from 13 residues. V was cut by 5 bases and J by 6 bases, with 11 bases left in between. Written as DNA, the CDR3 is TGTGCCAGCAGCCCGACTGCGGGCAATGAGCAGTTCTTC. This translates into CASSPTAGNEQFF.

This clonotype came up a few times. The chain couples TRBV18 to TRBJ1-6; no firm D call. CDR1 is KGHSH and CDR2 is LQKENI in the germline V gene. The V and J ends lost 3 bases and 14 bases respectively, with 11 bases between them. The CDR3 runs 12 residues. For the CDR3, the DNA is TGTGCCAGCTCACCGGCAGGTTTTACCCTCCACTTT. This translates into CASSPAGFTLHF.

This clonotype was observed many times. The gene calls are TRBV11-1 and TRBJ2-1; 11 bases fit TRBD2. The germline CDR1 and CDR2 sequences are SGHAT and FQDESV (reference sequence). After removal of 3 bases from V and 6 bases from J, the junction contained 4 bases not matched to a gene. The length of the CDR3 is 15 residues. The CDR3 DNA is TGTGCCAGCAGCTTCAGGACTAGCGGGCGCAATGAGCAGTTCTTC. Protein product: CASSFRTSGRNEQFF.

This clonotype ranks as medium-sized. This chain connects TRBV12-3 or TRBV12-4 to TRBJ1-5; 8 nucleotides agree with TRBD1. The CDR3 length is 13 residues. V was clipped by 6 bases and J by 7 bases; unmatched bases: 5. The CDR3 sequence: CASRGQGYQPQHF. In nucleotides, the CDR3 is TGTGCCAGCAGAGGACAGGGATACCAGCCCCAGCATTTT.

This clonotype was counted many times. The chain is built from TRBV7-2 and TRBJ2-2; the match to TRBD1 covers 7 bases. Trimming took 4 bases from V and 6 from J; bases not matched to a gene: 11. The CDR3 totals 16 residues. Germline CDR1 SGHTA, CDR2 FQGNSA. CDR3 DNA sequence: TGTGCCAGCAGCTCCGGACAGGACCCTTTTTCCGGGGAGCTGTTTTTT. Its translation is CASSSGQDPFSGELFF.

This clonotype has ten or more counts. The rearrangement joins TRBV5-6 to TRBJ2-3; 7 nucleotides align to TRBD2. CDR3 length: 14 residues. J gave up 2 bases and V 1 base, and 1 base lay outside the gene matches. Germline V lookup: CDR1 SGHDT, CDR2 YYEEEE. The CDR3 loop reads CASSLSGTTDTQYF. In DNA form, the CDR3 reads TGTGCCAGCAGCTTGAGCGGGACCACAGATACGCAGTATTTT.

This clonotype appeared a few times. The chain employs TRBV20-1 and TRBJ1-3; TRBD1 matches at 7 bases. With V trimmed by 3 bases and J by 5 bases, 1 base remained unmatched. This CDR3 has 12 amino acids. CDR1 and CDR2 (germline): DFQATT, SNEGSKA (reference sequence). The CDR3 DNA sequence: TGCAGTGCTAGGGACAGGAGAAACACCATATATTTT. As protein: CSARDRRNTIYF.

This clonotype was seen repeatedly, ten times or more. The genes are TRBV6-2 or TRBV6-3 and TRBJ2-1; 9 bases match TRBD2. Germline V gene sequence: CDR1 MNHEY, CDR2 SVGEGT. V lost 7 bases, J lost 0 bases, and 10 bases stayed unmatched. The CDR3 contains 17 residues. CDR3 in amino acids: CASIGGAGGPSYNEQFF. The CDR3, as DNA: TGTGCCAGCATTGGGGGCGCGGGAGGGCCCTCCTACAATGAGCAGTTCTTC.

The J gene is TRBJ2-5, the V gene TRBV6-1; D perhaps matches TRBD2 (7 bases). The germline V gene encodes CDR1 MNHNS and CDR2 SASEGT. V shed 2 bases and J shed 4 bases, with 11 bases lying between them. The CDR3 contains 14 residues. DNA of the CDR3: TGTGCCAGCAGTGAAAGGGGGGGTATAGAGACCCAGTACTTC. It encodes CASSERGGIETQYF.

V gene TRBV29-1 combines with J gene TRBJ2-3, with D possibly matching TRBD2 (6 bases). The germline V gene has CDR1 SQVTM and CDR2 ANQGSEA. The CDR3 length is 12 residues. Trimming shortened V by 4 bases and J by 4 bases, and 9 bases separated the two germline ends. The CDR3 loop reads CSVGGGPDTQYF. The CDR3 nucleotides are TGCAGCGTTGGCGGAGGGCCAGATACGCAGTATTTT.

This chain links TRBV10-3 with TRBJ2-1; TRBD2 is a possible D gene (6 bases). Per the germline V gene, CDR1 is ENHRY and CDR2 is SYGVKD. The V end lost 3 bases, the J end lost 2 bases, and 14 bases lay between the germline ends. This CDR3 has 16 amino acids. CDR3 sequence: CAISDLRRAAYNEQFF. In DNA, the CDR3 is TGTGCCATCAGTGATTTGAGGAGGGCCGCCTACAATGAGCAGTTCTTC.

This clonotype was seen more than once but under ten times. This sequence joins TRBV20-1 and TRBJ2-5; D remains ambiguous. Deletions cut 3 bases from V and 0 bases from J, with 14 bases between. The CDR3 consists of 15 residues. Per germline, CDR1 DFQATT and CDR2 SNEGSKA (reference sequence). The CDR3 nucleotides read TGCAGTGCTAGCCCCGCGTGGCTATACCAAGAGACCCAGTACTTC. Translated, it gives CSASPAWLYQETQYF.

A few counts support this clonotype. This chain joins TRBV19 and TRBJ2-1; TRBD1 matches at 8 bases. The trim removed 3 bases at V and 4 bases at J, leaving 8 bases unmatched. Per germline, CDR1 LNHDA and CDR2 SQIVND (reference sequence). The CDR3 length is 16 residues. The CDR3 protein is CASSMVRTGRYNEQFF. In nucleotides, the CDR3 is TGTGCCAGTAGTATGGTCCGGACAGGGAGGTACAATGAGCAGTTCTTC.

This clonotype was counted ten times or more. CDR3 DNA sequence: TGTGCCATCACTCGGACAGGGGCTGGAAACACCATATATTTT. Its protein is CAITRTGAGNTIYF. This rearrangement joins TRBV10-3 to TRBJ1-3; 9 positions agree with TRBD1. Germline lookup yields CDR1 ENHRY and CDR2 SYGVKD. Trimming took 7 bases from V and 2 from J; bases not matched to a gene: 3. There are 14 residues in the CDR3.

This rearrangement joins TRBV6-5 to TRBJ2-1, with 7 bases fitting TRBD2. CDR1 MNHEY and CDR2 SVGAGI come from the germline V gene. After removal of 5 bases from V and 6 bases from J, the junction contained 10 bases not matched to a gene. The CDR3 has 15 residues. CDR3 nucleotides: TGTGCCAGCAGTCCGCGAAATCTAGCGGCCAATGAGCAGTTCTTC. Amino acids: CASSPRNLAANEQFF.

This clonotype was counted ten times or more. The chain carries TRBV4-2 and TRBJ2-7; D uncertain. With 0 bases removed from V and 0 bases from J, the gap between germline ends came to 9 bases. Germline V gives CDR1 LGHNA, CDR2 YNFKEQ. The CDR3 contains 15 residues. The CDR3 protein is CASSQELAYSYEQYF. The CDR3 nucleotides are TGTGCCAGCAGCCAAGAGTTGGCGTACTCCTACGAGCAGTACTTC.

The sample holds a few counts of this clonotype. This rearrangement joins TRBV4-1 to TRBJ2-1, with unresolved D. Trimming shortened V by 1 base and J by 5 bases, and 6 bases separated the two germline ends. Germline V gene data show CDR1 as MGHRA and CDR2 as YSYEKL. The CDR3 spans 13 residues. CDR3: CASSQGRNNEQFF. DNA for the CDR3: TGCGCCAGCAGCCAAGGCAGAAACAATGAGCAGTTCTTC.

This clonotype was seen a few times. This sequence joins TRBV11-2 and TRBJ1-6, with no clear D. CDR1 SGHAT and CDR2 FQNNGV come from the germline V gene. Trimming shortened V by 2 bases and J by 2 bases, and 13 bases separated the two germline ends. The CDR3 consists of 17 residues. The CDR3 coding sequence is TGTGCCAGCAGCTTACGTACCGTTAGGACCTATAATTCACCCCTCCACTTT. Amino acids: CASSLRTVRTYNSPLHF.

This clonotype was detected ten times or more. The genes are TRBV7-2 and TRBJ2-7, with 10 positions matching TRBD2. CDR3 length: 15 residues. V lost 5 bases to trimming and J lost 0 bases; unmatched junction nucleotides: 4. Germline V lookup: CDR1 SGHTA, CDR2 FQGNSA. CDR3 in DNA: TGTGCCAGCAGCCCGACTAGCGGGCCCTCCTACGAGCAGTACTTC. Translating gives CASSPTSGPSYEQYF.